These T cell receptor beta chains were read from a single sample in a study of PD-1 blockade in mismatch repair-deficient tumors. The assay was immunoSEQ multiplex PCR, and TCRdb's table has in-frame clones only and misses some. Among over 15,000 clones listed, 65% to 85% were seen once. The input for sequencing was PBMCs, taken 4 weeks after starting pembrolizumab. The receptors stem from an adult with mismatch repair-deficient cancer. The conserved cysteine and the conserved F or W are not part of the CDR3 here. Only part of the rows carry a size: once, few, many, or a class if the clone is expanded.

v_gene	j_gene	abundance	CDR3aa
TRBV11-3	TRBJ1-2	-	ASSPTGGHGYT
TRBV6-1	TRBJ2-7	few	ATWSAYEQY
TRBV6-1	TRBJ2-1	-	ASRATSSNEQF
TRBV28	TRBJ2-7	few	ASSLHRAGQY
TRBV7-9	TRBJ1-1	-	ASSLARTGTEAF
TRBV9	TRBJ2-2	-	ASSVQTNTGELF
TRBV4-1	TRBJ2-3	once	ASSQATSGRWDTQY
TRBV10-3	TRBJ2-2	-	AINRLAGYTGELF
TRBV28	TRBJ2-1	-	ASSKTSGRADNHNEQF
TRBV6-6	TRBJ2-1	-	ASSPRQDNEQF
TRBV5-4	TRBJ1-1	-	ASSLYRANTEAF
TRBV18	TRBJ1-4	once	ASSRQGGEKLF
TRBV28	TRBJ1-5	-	ASTELQDSNQPQH
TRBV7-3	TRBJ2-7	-	ASSLRGGLAGVPYEQY
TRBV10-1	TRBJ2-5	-	ASSESALAGVSGQETQY
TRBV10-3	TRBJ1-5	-	AISRTGANQPQH
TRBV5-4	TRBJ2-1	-	ASSLVPGVNEQF
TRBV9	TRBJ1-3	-	ASSVDWGEGNTIY
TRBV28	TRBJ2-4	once	ASRGHGKNIQY
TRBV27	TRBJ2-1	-	ASSFMVSGGEF
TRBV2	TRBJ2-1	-	ASSAAGEEF
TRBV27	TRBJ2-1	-	ASSPLAVHYEQF
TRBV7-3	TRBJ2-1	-	ASSLGGGGSYNEQF
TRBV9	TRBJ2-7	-	ASSLGQTPYEQY
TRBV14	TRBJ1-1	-	ASSQDAGITEAF